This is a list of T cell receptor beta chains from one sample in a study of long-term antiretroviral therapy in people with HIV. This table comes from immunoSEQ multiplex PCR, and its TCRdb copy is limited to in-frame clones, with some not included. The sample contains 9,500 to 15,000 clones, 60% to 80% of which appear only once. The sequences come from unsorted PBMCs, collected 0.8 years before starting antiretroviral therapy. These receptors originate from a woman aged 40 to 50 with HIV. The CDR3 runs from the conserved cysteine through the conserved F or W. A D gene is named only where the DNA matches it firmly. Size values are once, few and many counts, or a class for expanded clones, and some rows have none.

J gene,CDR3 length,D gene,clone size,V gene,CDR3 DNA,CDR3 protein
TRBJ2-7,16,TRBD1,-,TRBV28,TGTGCCAGCAGTTTACCTCGACAGGGGCGAACCTACGAGCAGTACTTC,CASSLPRQGRTYEQYF
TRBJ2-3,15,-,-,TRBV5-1,TGCGCCAGCAGCTTGGGAGAGGGAATCACAGATACGCAGTATTTT,CASSLGEGITDTQYF
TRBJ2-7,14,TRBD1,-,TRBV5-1,TGCGCCAGCAGCGGAGGGACAGGGGAATACGAGCAGTACTTC,CASSGGTGEYEQYF
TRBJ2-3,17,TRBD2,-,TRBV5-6,TGTGCCAGCAGCTTGTTCGCGGGAGGGTTTAGCACAGATACGCAGTATTTT,CASSLFAGGFSTDTQYF
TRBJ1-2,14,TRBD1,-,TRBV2,TGTGCCAGCAGTGATTCCGGACAGGGGTTTACGTACACCTTC,CASSDSGQGFTYTF
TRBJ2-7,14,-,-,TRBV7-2,TGTGCCAGCAGCCCCTTGGTGAGGGGGAGCGAGCAGTACTTC,CASSPLVRGSEQYF
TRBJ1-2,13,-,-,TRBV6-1,TGTGCCAGCAGTGGGCAGATTAACTATGGCTACACCTTC,CASSGQINYGYTF
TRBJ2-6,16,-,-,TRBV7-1,TGTGCCAGCAGCTTTTGGGGGGCGCCGGGGGCCAACGTCCTGACTTTC,CASSFWGAPGANVLTF
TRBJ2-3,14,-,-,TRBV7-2,TGTGCCAGCAGCTCCGCCTGGACAGCCCTTACGCAGTATTTT,CASSSAWTALTQYF
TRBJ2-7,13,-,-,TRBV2,TGTGCCAGCAGTGAAGAGGTGTACTACGAGCAGTACTTC,CASSEEVYYEQYF
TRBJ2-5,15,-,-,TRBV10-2,TGCGCCAGCAGTGAGTCGTCGTCACCCGGGGAGACCCAGTACTTC,CASSESSSPGETQYF
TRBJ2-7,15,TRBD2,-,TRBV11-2,TGTGCCAGCAGCTTAGTGTCTAGCGGGAGTTACGAGCAGTACTTC,CASSLVSSGSYEQYF
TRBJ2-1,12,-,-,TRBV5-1,TGCGCCAGCAGCTTGGAAGGGCAGGGAGGGTTCTTC,CASSLEGQGGFF
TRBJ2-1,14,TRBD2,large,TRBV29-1,TGCAGCGTTGCACCTAGCGGGAGGGAGAATGAGCAGTTCTTC,CSVAPSGRENEQFF
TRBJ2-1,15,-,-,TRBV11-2,TGTGCCAGCAGCTTAGCGTATAGACTAGTGAATGAGCAGTTCTTC,CASSLAYRLVNEQFF
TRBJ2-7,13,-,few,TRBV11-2,TGTGCCAGCAGCTTGAGCCTCTCCTACGAGCAGTACTTC,CASSLSLSYEQYF